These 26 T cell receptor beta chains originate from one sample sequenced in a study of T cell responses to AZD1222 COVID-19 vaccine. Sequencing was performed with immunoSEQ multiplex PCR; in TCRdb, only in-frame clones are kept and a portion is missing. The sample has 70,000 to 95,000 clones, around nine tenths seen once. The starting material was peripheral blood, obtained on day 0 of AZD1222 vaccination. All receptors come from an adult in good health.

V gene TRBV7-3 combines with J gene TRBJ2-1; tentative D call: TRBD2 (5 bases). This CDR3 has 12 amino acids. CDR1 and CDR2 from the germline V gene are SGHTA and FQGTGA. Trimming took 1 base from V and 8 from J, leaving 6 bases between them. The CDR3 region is CASSLIGDEQFF. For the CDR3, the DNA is TGTGCCAGCAGCTTAATCGGGGATGAGCAGTTCTTC.

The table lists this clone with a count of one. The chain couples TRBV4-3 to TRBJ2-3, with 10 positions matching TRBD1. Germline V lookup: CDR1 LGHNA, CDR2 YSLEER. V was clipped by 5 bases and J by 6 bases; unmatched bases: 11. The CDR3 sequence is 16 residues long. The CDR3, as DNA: TGCGCCAGCAGCGAAGCCGGGACAGGGGCCTCGGATACGCAGTATTTT. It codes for CASSEAGTGASDTQYF.

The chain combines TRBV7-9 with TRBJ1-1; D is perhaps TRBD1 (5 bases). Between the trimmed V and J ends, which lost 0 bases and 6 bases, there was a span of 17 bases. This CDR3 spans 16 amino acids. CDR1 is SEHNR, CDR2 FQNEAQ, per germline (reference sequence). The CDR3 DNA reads TGTGCCAGCAGCTTAGCGGGTGCAGGGCCCGGCGCTGAAGCTTTCTTT. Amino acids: CASSLAGAGPGAEAFF.

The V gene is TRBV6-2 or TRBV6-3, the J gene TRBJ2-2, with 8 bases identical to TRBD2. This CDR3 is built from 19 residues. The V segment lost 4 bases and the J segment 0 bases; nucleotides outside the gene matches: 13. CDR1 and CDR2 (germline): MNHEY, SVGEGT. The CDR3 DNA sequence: TGTGCCAGCAGTTCCCTCGTGGGGCGGGGGGCCGCGAACACCGGGGAGCTGTTTTTT. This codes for CASSSLVGRGAANTGELFF.

The CDR3 loop is CASSYGQGARGLYEQYF. CDR3 DNA: TGTGCCAGCAGCTACGGACAGGGGGCGAGGGGACTCTACGAGCAGTACTTC. The J gene is TRBJ2-7, the V gene TRBV7-2; 11 bases fit TRBD1. V trimming: 4 bases; J trimming: 3 bases; junction bases outside the gene matches: 11. Germline CDR1 reads SGHTA; CDR2 reads FQGNSA. The CDR3 sequence is 17 residues long.

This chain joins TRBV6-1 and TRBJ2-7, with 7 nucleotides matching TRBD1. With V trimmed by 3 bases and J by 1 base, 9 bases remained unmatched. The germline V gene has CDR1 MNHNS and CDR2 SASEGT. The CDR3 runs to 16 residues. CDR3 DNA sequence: TGTGCCAGCAGTGAGTACAGGGGTTCTAAGTCCTACGAGCAGTACTTC. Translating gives CASSEYRGSKSYEQYF.

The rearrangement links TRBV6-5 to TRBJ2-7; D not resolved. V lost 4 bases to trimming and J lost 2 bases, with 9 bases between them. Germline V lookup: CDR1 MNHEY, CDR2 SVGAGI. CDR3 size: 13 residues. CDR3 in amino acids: CASSSFLPYEQYF. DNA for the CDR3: TGTGCCAGCAGTTCATTTCTCCCCTACGAGCAGTACTTC.

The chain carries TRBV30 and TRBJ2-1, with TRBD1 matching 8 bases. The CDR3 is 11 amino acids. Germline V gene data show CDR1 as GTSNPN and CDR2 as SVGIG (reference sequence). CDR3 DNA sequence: TGTGGCGCGACAGGGGAGGATGAGCAGTTCTTC. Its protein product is CGATGEDEQFF. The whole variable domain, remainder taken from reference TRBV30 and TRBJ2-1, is SQTIHQWPATLVQPVGSPLSLECTVEGTSNPNLYWYRQAAGRGLQLLFYSVGIGQISSEVPQNLSASRPQDRQFILSSKKLLLSDSGFYLCGATGEDEQFFGPGTRLTVL.

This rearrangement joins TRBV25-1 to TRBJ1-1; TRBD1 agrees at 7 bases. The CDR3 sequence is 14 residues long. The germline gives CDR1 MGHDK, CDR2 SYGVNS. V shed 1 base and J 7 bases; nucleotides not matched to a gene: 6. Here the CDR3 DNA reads TGTGCCAGCAGTGAATCCGGTCGGGACAGTGAAGCTTTCTTT. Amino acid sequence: CASSESGRDSEAFF.

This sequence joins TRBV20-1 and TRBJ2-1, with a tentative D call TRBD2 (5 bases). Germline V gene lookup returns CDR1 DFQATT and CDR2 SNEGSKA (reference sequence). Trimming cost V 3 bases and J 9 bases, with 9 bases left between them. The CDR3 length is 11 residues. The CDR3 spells CSASLAGEQFF. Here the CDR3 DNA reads TGCAGTGCTAGCCTAGCCGGTGAGCAGTTCTTC.

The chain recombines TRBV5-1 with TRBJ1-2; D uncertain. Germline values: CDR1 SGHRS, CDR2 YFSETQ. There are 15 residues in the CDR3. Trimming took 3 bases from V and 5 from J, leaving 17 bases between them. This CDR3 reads CASSSGAPTDYGYTF. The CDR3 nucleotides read TGCGCCAGCAGCTCAGGAGCCCCAACAGATTATGGCTACACCTTC.

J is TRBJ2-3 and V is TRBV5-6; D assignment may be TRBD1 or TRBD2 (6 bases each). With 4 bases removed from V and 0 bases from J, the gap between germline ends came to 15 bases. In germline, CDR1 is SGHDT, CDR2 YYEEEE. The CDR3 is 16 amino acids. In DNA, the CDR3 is TGTGCCAGCAGCGCCCACAAGGGGGGAAGCACAGATACGCAGTATTTT. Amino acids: CASSAHKGGSTDTQYF.

CDR3 DNA sequence: TGTGCCAGCAGGAGAGAACAGGGGACTGAAGCTTTCTTT. Translating gives CASRREQGTEAFF. The chain employs TRBV12-3 or TRBV12-4 and TRBJ1-1; 7 bases line up with TRBD1. The CDR3 consists of 13 residues. The V and J ends lost 6 bases and 5 bases, in that order; junction bases with no gene match: 6.

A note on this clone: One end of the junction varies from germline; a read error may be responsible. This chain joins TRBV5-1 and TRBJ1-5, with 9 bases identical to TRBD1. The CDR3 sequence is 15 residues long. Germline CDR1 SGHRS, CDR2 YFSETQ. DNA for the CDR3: TGCGCCAGCAGCCCGGAGGGGACAGGGAATCCGCCCCAGCATTTT. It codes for CASSPEGTGNPPQHF.

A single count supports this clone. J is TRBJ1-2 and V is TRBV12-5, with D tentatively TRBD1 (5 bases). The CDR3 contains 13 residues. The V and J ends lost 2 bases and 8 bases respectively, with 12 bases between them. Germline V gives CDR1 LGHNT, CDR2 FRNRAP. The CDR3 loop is CASGLYWGSGYTF. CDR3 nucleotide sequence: TGTGCTAGTGGTTTGTATTGGGGGAGCGGCTACACCTTC.

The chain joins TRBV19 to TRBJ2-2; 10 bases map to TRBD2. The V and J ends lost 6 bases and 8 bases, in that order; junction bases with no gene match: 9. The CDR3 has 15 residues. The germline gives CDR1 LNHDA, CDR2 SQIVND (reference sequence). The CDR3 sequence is CASSQAGGPPGELFF. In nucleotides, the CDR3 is TGTGCCAGTAGCCAAGCGGGAGGGCCTCCGGGGGAGCTGTTTTTT.

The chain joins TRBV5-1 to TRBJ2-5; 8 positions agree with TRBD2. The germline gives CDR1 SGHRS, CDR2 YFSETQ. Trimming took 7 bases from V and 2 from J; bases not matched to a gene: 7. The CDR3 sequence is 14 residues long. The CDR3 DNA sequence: TGCGCCAGCCTTTCAACTAGCGGACAAGAGACCCAGTACTTC. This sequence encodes CASLSTSGQETQYF.

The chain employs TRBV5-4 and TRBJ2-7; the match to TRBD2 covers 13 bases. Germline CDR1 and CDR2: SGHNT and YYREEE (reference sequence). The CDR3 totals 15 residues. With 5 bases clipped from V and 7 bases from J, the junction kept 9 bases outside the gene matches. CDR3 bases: TGTGCCAGCAGATCTGGACTAGCGGGAGTCGGGGAGCAGTACTTC. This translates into CASRSGLAGVGEQYF.

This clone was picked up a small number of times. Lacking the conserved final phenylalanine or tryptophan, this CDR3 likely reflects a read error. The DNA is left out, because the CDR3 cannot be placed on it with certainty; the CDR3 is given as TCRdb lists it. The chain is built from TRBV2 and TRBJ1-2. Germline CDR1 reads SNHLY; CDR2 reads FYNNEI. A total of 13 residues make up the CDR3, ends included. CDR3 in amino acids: CASSEARTIQLPI.

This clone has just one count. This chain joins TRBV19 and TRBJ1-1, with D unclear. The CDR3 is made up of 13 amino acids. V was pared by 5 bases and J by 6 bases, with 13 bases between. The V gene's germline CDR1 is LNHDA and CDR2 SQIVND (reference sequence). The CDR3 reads CASSASWAAEAFF. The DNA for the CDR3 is TGTGCCAGTAGTGCCTCGTGGGCGGCTGAAGCTTTCTTT. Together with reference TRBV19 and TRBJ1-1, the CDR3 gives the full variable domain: DGGITQSPKYLFRKEGQNVTLSCEQNLNHDAMYWYRQDPGQGLRLIYYSQIVNDFQKGDIAEGYSVSREKKESFPLTVTSAQKNPTAFYLCASSASWAAEAFFGQGTRLTVV.

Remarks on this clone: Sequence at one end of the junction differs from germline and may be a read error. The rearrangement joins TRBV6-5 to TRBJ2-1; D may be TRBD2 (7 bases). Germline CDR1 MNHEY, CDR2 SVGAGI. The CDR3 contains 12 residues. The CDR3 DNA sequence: TGTGCCAGCAGTTATCGACAGGCGGGACTACTCTTC. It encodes CASSYRQAGLLF.

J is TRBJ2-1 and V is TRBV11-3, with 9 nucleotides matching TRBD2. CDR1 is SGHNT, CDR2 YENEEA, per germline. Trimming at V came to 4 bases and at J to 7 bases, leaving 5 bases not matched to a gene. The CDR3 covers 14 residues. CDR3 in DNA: TGTGCCAGCAGCTCCGGGACTAGCAGGAATGAGCAGTTCTTC. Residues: CASSSGTSRNEQFF.

This chain's CDR3 is CASSWAQSPSGNTIYF. The CDR3 bases are TGTGCCAGCAGCTGGGCACAGAGTCCCTCTGGAAACACCATATATTTT. The chain is built from TRBV7-9 and TRBJ1-3; no clear D gene. Germline CDR1 reads SEHNR; CDR2 reads FQNEAQ (reference sequence). The CDR3 spans 16 residues. V shed 4 bases and J shed 0 bases, with 13 bases lying between them.

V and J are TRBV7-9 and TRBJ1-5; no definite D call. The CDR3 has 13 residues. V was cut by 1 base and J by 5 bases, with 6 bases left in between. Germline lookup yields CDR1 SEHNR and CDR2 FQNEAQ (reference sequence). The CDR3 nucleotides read TGTGCCAGCAGCTTAGTTCAGCATCAGCCCCAGCATTTT. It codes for CASSLVQHQPQHF.

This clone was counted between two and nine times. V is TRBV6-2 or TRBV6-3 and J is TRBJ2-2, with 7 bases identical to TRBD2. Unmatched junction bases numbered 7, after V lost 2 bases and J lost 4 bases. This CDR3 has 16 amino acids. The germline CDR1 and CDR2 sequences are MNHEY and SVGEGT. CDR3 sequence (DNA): TGTGCCAGCAGTTACCCAACGGGAGGTGGCACCGGGGAGCTGTTTTTT. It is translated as CASSYPTGGGTGELFF.

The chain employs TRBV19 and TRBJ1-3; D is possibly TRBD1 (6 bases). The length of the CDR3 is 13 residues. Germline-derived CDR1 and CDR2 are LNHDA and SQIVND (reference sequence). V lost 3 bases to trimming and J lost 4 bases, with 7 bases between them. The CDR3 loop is CASSMGHGNTIYF. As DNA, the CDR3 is TGTGCCAGTAGTATGGGACACGGAAACACCATATATTTT.